These 23 T cell receptor beta chains originate from one sample sequenced in a study of B cell selection in AIRE deficiency. The method was immunoSEQ multiplex PCR; TCRdb's version includes in-frame clones alone and lacks a portion of them. The data show some 22,000 clones, around 96% seen once. The sorted conventional CD4 T cells were gated as CD4+CD127+. What was sequenced was CD4+CD127+ conventional T cells sorted from PBMCs. All receptors derive from a human donor in good health.

V and J are TRBV6-5 and TRBJ2-7, with a tentative D call TRBD1 (6 bases). The CDR3 loop spans 15 amino acids. Trimming cost V 6 bases and J 2 bases, with 17 bases left between them. Germline assignment: CDR1 MNHEY and CDR2 SVGAGI. Here the CDR3 DNA reads TGTGCCAGCAGCGAACAGGCAGGGGACGCCTACGAGCAGTACTTC. Its translation: CASSEQAGDAYEQYF.

This chain links TRBV5-3 with TRBJ2-5, with 8 bases fitting TRBD2. TRBV5-3 is designated an ORF whose function remains uncertain. The V and J ends lost 1 base and 5 bases, in that order; junction bases with no gene match: 7. CDR3 length: 15 amino acids. CDR3: CARSLTGGAEETQYF. CDR3 DNA: TGTGCCAGAAGCTTGACCGGGGGGGCGGAGGAGACCCAGTACTTC.

V is TRBV2 and J is TRBJ2-5; either TRBD1 or TRBD2 may supply D (5 bases each). This CDR3 has 12 residues. Per the germline V gene, CDR1 is SNHLY and CDR2 is FYNNEI. The V end was cut by 8 bases, the J end by 5 bases, with 12 bases between. The CDR3 DNA is TGTGCCAGCCGGGACCCCCTCGAGACCCAGTACTTC. It yields the protein CASRDPLETQYF.

The chain is built from TRBV7-2 and TRBJ1-6, with 9 bases matching TRBD1. Trimming at V came to 5 bases and at J to 7 bases, leaving 6 bases not matched to a gene. The germline CDR1 and CDR2 sequences are SGHTA and FQGNSA. The CDR3 is 15 residues long. Here the CDR3 reads CASSPRTGENSPLHF. The CDR3 DNA sequence: TGTGCCAGCAGCCCGAGGACAGGGGAAAATTCACCCCTCCACTTT.

The genes are TRBV18 and TRBJ2-7; D remains ambiguous. Germline V gives CDR1 KGHSH, CDR2 LQKENI. With 0 bases removed from V and 0 bases from J, the gap between germline ends came to 3 bases. The CDR3 runs to 13 residues. The CDR3 nucleotides read TGTGCCAGCTCACCACCGAGCTCCTACGAGCAGTACTTC. Translating gives CASSPPSSYEQYF. Using reference TRBV18 and TRBJ2-7 for the parts outside the CDR3, the full variable domain is NAGVMQNPRHLVRRRGQEARLRCSPMKGHSHVYWYRQLPEEGLKFMVYLQKENIIDESGMPKERFSAEFPKEGPSILRIQQVVRGDSAAYFCASSPPSSYEQYFGPGTRLTVT.

This chain connects TRBV30 to TRBJ2-1, with D hard to call. V was cut by 4 bases and J by 5 bases, with 18 bases left in between. The CDR3 is made up of 15 amino acids. Germline V lookup: CDR1 GTSNPN, CDR2 SVGIG (reference sequence). The CDR3 loop reads CAWTLLTKKNNEQFF. For the CDR3, the DNA is TGTGCCTGGACGCTTCTTACTAAGAAAAACAATGAGCAGTTCTTC.

The J gene is TRBJ1-4, the V gene TRBV2; 11 positions match TRBD1. CDR1 and CDR2 (germline): SNHLY, FYNNEI. V lost 9 bases to trimming and J lost 13 bases; unmatched junction nucleotides: 10. This CDR3 contains 13 residues. The CDR3 spells CASRTGGPFGLFF. The CDR3 DNA sequence: TGTGCCAGTCGGACAGGGGGCCCGTTTGGACTGTTTTTT. The variable domain in full, completed from reference TRBV2 and TRBJ1-4, reads EPEVTQTPSHQVTQMGQEVILRCVPISNHLYFYWYRQILGQKVEFLVSFYNNEISEKSEIFDDQFSVERPDGSNFTLKIRSTKLEDSAMYFCASRTGGPFGLFFGSGTQLSVL.

The chain uses TRBV18 and TRBJ1-1; D possibly corresponds to TRBD1 (5 bases). The CDR3 runs 14 residues. Per germline, CDR1 KGHSH and CDR2 LQKENI. V was cut by 6 bases and J by 6 bases, with 17 bases left in between. CDR3 sequence (DNA): TGTGCCAGCTCGACCCGAGGAGGGGATTCTGAAGCTTTCTTT. It encodes CASSTRGGDSEAFF. The variable domain in full, completed from reference TRBV18 and TRBJ1-1, reads NAGVMQNPRHLVRRRGQEARLRCSPMKGHSHVYWYRQLPEEGLKFMVYLQKENIIDESGMPKERFSAEFPKEGPSILRIQQVVRGDSAAYFCASSTRGGDSEAFFGQGTRLTVV.

The V gene is TRBV4-3, the J gene TRBJ2-7; 8 bases are shared with TRBD2. The CDR3 consists of 16 residues. CDR1 LGHNA and CDR2 YSLEER come from the germline V gene. V lost 3 bases and J lost 2; bases outside the gene matches: 9. CDR3: CASSQTGTSGTYEQYF. CDR3 nucleotide sequence: TGCGCCAGCAGCCAGACCGGGACTAGTGGGACCTACGAGCAGTACTTC.

The chain uses TRBV18 and TRBJ1-4, with 7 bases aligning to TRBD1. The CDR3 contains 15 residues. The junction had 4 bases not matched to a gene; V was cut back by 0 bases and J by 6 bases. Germline assignment: CDR1 KGHSH and CDR2 LQKENI. This chain's CDR3 is CASSPPTGQDEKLFF. CDR3 nucleotides: TGTGCCAGCTCACCACCGACAGGGCAGGATGAAAAACTGTTTTTT.

This chain connects TRBV7-2 to TRBJ1-3, with a weak D call TRBD1 (6 bases). Germline CDR1 reads SGHTA; CDR2 reads FQGNSA. V gave up 3 bases and J gave up 4 bases, with 13 bases separating them. The CDR3 has 15 residues. Here the CDR3 DNA reads TGTGCCAGCAGCTTCGATACAGGGTCGGGAAACACCATATATTTT. Protein sequence: CASSFDTGSGNTIYF.

This clone appeared once. The rearrangement uses TRBV18 and TRBJ1-2; 7 bases are shared with TRBD1. The CDR3 is 16 residues long. The ends lost 3 bases at V and 2 bases at J; junction bases unmatched: 9. CDR1 is KGHSH, CDR2 LQKENI, per germline. The CDR3, as DNA: TGTGCCAGCTCACCGTTCTCCGGGACAGAGAACTATGGCTACACCTTC. This codes for CASSPFSGTENYGYTF.

This chain connects TRBV6-4 to TRBJ2-3; D is ambiguous. Trimming removed 0 bases from V and 6 bases from J, with 7 bases in between. The CDR3 runs to 13 residues. Per germline, CDR1 MRHNA and CDR2 SNTAGT. The CDR3 region is CASSDSSLDTQYF. CDR3 nucleotide sequence: TGTGCCAGCAGTGACTCGAGTTTGGATACGCAGTATTTT.

The rearrangement joins TRBV25-1 to TRBJ1-2; no firm D call. V lost 2 bases, J lost 8 bases, and 18 bases lay in between. Germline V gene data show CDR1 as MGHDK and CDR2 as SYGVNS. This CDR3 is 15 amino acids long. The CDR3 loop is CASSENSGALSGYTF. In nucleotides, the CDR3 is TGTGCCAGCAGTGAAAATAGTGGAGCTCTGTCCGGCTACACCTTC.

The V call is TRBV18, the J call TRBJ2-7; D call uncertain. Germline V gene data show CDR1 as KGHSH and CDR2 as LQKENI. V was cut by 2 bases and J by 2 bases, with 7 bases left in between. This CDR3 spans 13 amino acids. The DNA of the CDR3 is TGTGCCAGCTCACCAGCCCCGGCCTACGAGCAGTACTTC. This encodes CASSPAPAYEQYF.

This clone has just one count. The chain has TRBV6-6 and TRBJ1-2, with D maybe TRBD1 (6 bases). This CDR3 is 14 amino acids long. The ends were cut back, 2 bases at V and 7 bases at J, with 14 bases in the middle. Germline loops: CDR1 MNHNY, CDR2 SVGAGI (reference sequence). CDR3 protein: CASSYAAQGSGYTF. DNA of the CDR3: TGTGCCAGCAGTTACGCGGCACAGGGCAGTGGCTACACCTTC.

The V gene is TRBV20-1, the J gene TRBJ1-4; D remains unclear. Per germline, CDR1 DFQATT and CDR2 SNEGSKA (reference sequence). CDR3 length equals 11 residues. V dropped 6 bases and J dropped 3 bases, with 5 bases sitting between them. CDR3 amino acids: CSAHSNEKLFF. Here the CDR3 DNA reads TGCAGTGCCCACTCTAATGAAAAACTGTTTTTT.

The V gene is TRBV5-1, the J gene TRBJ2-7; D not certain. The germline V gene encodes CDR1 SGHRS and CDR2 YFSETQ. This CDR3 is built from 15 residues. V was pared by 4 bases and J by 0 bases, with 14 bases between. The CDR3 coding sequence is TGCGCCAGCAGCATCGAACCGGGTCCCTCCTACGAGCAGTACTTC. As protein: CASSIEPGPSYEQYF.

This rearrangement joins TRBV7-8 to TRBJ2-6; 7 positions agree with TRBD2. The CDR3 runs to 15 residues. CDR1 is SGHVS, CDR2 FQNEAQ, per germline. Unmatched junction bases numbered 5, after V lost 7 bases and J lost 2 bases. The CDR3 DNA reads as TGTGCCAGCACCGCCGGGGGGACTGGGGCCAACGTCCTGACTTTC. Translation: CASTAGGTGANVLTF.

This chain uses TRBV11-2 with TRBJ2-1, with 7 positions matching TRBD2. With V trimmed by 5 bases and J by 7 bases, 5 bases remained unmatched. Germline loops: CDR1 SGHAT, CDR2 FQNNGV. The CDR3 is 13 residues long. The chain's CDR3 is CASSGGGPNEQFF. The CDR3 DNA is TGTGCCAGCAGCGGCGGGGGTCCGAATGAGCAGTTCTTC.

In this sample, this clone turned up once. The junction and the germline gene differ at one end; a read error may be behind it. The CDR3 region has the DNA TGTGCCGGCAGCAGGGACAGGGCAGACACTGAAGCTTTCTTT. Amino acids: CAGSRDRADTEAFF. The rearrangement links TRBV7-9 to TRBJ1-1, with TRBD1 matching 9 bases. Germline loops: CDR1 SEHNR, CDR2 FQNEAQ (reference sequence). This CDR3 spans 14 amino acids.

The chain recombines TRBV6-5 with TRBJ2-1; 7 bases are shared with TRBD1. V lost 2 bases to trimming and J lost 5 bases; unmatched junction nucleotides: 6. CDR3 size: 15 residues. Germline values: CDR1 MNHEY, CDR2 SVGAGI. For the CDR3, the DNA is TGTGCCAGCAGTTACCCTGGGACAGTTAACAATGAGCAGTTCTTC. Amino acids: CASSYPGTVNNEQFF.

The rearrangement joins TRBV2 to TRBJ1-1; 8 positions match TRBD1. Trimming at V came to 7 bases and at J to 5 bases, leaving 9 bases not matched to a gene. This CDR3 comprises 14 residues. Germline values: CDR1 SNHLY, CDR2 FYNNEI. CDR3 sequence: CASISTGVRTEAFF. CDR3 bases: TGTGCCAGCATATCGACAGGGGTGAGAACTGAAGCTTTCTTT.